This T cell receptor (beta chain) was identified in a study of regulatory T cells in long-lasting Graves disease. The authors built TCR beta libraries using iRepertoire HTBI primers and Arm-PCR of CDR3 regions. TCRdb re-called the multiplex PCR reads with MiXCR, one entry per CDR3 protein. The table has hundreds of thousands of distinct CDR3 sequences, roughly a sixth seen once. This clonotype was counted between two and nine times. Trimming cost V 7 bases and J 4 bases, with 16 bases left between them. CDR3 size: 14 residues. Per the germline V gene, CDR1 is MDHEN and CDR2 is SYDVKM. Stated time point: newly diagnosed GD, antithyroid drugs for less than 3 months. The TCR library was prepared using RNA isolated from PBMCs.

The receptor was derived from a female donor with Graves disease. Sequencing was performed on peripheral blood mononuclear cells (PBMCs), taken at new diagnosis, from a patient treated with antithyroid drugs. V gene TRBV28 combines with J gene TRBJ1-2; D is unclear. As DNA, the CDR3 is TGTGCCAGCACCACGGACCTCGCGGGCTATGGCTACACCTTC. This sequence encodes CASTTDLAGYGYTF.